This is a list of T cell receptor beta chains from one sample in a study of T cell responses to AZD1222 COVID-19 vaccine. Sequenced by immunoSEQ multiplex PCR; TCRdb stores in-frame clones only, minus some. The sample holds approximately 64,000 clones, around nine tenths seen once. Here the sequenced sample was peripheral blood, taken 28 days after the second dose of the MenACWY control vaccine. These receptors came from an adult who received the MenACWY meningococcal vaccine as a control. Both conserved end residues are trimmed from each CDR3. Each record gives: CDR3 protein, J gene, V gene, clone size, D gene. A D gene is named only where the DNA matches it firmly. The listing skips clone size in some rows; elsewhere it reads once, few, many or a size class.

ASSPQDTQY	TRBJ2-3	TRBV7-8	-	-
AWGTGLAGHEQF	TRBJ2-1	TRBV30	-	TRBD2
ASSKGSPLQGNTGELF	TRBJ2-2	TRBV21-1	-	-
ASSLDWVRPETQY	TRBJ2-5	TRBV5-1	-	-
AISADSYEQY	TRBJ2-7	TRBV10-3	-	-
ASTAVNQPQH	TRBJ1-5	TRBV28	-	-
ASRGQGTNEQY	TRBJ2-7	TRBV6-5	few	TRBD1
ASGGNPYEQY	TRBJ2-7	TRBV6-6	-	-
SVEGRTGGIYEQY	TRBJ2-7	TRBV29-1	once	TRBD1
ATTRGDSSGNTIY	TRBJ1-3	TRBV6-5	-	-
ASSQDLGLAGYNEQF	TRBJ2-1	TRBV4-3	-	TRBD2
ASRRISSYNEQF	TRBJ2-1	TRBV27	-	-
ASRESVSSYEQY	TRBJ2-7	TRBV27	-	-
ASSQQNNSPLH	TRBJ1-6	TRBV19	-	-
ASSEGLVDEQF	TRBJ2-1	TRBV9	-	TRBD2
ASTSAQGANTEAF	TRBJ1-1	TRBV28	-	TRBD1
ASSSGLAEETQY	TRBJ2-5	TRBV7-2	-	TRBD2
ASAPTATYEQY	TRBJ2-7	TRBV6-5	-	-
ASSFLKLAGEDEQY	TRBJ2-7	TRBV7-9	-	TRBD2
ASWPAAYTEAF	TRBJ1-1	TRBV27	-	-
AWSDRRELF	TRBJ2-2	TRBV30	-	-
ASSQEVTGELGTGELF	TRBJ2-2	TRBV4-2	-	-
ASSQRVNEQF	TRBJ2-1	TRBV14	-	-
ASSSARRVEETQY	TRBJ2-5	TRBV7-8	-	-